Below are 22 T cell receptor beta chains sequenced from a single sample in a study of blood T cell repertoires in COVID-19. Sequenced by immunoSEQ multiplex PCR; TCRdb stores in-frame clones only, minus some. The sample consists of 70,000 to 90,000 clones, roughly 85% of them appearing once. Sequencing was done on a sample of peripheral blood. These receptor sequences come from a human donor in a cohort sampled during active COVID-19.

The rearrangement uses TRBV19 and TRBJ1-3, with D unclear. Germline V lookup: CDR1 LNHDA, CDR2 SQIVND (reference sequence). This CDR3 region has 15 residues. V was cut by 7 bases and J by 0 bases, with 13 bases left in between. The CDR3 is CASTAIRSSGNTIYF. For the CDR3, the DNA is TGTGCCAGTACCGCCATCAGAAGCTCTGGAAACACCATATATTTT.

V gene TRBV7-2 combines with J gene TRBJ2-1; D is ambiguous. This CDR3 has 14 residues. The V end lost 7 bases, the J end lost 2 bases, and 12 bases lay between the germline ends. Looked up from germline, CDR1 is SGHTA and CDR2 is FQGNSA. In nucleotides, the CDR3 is TGTGCCAGCACAGCTGGAGTGACCTACAATGAGCAGTTCTTC. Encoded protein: CASTAGVTYNEQFF.

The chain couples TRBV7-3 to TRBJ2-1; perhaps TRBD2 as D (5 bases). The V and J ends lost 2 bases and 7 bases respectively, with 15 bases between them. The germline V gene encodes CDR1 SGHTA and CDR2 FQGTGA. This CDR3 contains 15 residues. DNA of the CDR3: TGTGCCAGCAGCTTACGGCCCCCGGGGTTGAATGAGCAGTTCTTC. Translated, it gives CASSLRPPGLNEQFF.

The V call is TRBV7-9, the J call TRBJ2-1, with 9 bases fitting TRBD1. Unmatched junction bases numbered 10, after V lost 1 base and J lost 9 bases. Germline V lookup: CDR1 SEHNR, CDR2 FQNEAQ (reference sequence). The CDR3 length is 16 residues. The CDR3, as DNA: TGTGCCAGCAGCTTAGTGTCCGGGACAGGGCACGGTGAGCAGTTCTTC. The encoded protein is CASSLVSGTGHGEQFF.

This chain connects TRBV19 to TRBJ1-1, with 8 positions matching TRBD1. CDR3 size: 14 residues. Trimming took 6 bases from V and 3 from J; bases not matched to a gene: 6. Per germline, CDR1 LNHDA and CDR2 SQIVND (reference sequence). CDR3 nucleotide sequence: TGTGCCAGTAGACCAGGGGGCTCGGACACTGAAGCTTTCTTT. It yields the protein CASRPGGSDTEAFF.

CDR3 amino acids: CASSAVAGVSDTQYF. Written as DNA, the CDR3 is TGTGCCAGCAGTGCGGTAGCGGGAGTGTCAGATACGCAGTATTTT. The chain has TRBV2 and TRBJ2-3, with 9 bases that match TRBD2. V shed 4 bases, J shed 4 bases, and the junction held 6 bases outside the gene matches. CDR3 length: 15 residues. Germline CDR1 reads SNHLY; CDR2 reads FYNNEI.

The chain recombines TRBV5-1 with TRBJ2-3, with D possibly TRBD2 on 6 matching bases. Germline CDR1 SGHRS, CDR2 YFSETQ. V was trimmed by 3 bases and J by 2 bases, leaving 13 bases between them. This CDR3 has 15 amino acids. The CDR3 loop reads CASSSTGTYTDTQYF. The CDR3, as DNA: TGCGCCAGCAGCTCGACCGGGACTTACACAGATACGCAGTATTTT.

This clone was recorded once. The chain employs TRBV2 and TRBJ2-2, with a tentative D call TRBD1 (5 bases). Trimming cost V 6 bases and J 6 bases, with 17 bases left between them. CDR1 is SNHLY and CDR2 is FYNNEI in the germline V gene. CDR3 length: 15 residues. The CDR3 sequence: CASRSGQGMAGELFF. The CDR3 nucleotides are TGTGCCAGCAGGTCCGGGCAGGGTATGGCCGGGGAGCTGTTTTTT.

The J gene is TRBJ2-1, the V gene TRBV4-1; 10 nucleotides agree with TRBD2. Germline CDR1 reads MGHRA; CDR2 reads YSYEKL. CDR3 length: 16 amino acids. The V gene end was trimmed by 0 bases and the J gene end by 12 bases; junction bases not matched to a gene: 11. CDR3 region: CASSQDVTPSGGGQFF. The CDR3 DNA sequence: TGCGCCAGCAGCCAAGATGTTACACCTAGCGGGGGTGGGCAGTTCTTC.

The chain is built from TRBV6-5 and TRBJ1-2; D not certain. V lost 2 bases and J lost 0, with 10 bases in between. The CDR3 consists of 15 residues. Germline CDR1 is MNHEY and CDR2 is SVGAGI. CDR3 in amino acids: CASSYRSTANYGYTF. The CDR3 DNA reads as TGTGCCAGCAGTTACCGGTCTACAGCTAACTATGGCTACACCTTC.

In DNA, the CDR3 is TGCGCCAGCAGCCAAATCAACAATGAGCAGTTCTTC. Protein product: CASSQINNEQFF. The rearrangement links TRBV4-1 to TRBJ2-1; D is undetermined. CDR1 is MGHRA, CDR2 YSYEKL, per germline. The CDR3 sequence is 12 residues long. Trimming removed 2 bases from V and 5 bases from J, with 4 bases in between.

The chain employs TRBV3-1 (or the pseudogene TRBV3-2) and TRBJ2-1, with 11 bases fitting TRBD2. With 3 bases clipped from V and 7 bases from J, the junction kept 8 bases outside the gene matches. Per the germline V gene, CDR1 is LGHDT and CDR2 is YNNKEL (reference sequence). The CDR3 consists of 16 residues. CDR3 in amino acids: CASSQEAGLAVNEQFF. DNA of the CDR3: TGTGCCAGCAGCCAGGAGGCGGGACTAGCGGTAAATGAGCAGTTCTTC.

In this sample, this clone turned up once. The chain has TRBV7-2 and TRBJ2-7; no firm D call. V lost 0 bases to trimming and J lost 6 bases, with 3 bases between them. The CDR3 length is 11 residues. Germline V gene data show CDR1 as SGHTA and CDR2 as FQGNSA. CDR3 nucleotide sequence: TGTGCCAGCAGCTTAGCCGGCGAGCAGTACTTC. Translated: CASSLAGEQYF.

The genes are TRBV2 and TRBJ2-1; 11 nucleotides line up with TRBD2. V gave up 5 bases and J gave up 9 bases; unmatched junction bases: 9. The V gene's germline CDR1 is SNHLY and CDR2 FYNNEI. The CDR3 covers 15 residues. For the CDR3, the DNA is TGTGCCAGCAGTACCGGGACTAGCGGCTTGGCTGAGCAGTTCTTC. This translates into CASSTGTSGLAEQFF.

CDR3 in DNA: TGTGCCAGCAGCAGTTTGGACAGGGGGGATCTGAATTCCTACGAGCAGTACTTC. Protein: CASSSLDRGDLNSYEQYF. The chain combines TRBV5-6 with TRBJ2-7, with 10 bases lining up with TRBD1. Germline V CDR1 and CDR2: SGHDT, YYEEEE. The V segment lost 4 bases and the J segment 1 base; nucleotides outside the gene matches: 14. This CDR3 contains 18 residues.

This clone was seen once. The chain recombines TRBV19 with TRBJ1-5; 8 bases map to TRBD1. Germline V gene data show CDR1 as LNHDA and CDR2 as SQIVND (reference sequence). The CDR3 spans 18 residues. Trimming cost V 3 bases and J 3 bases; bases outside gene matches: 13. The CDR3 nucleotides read TGTGCCAGTAGTATCCCCGGGGACAGGCCAGCTATCAATCAGCCCCAGCATTTT. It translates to CASSIPGDRPAINQPQHF.

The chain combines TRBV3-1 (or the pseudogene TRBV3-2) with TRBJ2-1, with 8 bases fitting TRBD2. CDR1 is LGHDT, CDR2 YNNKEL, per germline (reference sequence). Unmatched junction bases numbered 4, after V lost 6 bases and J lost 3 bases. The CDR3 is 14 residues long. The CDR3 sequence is CASRVAGHYNEQFF. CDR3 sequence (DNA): TGTGCCAGCAGGGTAGCGGGACACTACAATGAGCAGTTCTTC.

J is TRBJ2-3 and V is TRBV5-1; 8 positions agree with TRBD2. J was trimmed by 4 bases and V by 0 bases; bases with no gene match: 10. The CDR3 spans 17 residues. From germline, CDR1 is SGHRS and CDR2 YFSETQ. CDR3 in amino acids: CASSLGAGAGGPDTQYF. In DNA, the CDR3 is TGCGCCAGCAGCTTGGGCGCTGGGGCGGGAGGTCCAGATACGCAGTATTTT.

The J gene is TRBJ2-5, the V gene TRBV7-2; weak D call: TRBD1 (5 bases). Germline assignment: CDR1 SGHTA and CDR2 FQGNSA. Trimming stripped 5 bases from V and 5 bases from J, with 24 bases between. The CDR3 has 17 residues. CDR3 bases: TGTGCCAGCAGCACCACGGCGACAGCGCCCCTGAGGGAGACCCAGTACTTC. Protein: CASSTTATAPLRETQYF.

The CDR3 region has the DNA TGTGCCAGCAGTTCCGGGACAGGGGATCGATCACCCCTCCACTTT. Translation gives CASSSGTGDRSPLHF. This chain joins TRBV28 and TRBJ1-6; 10 positions match TRBD1. This CDR3 comprises 15 residues. Germline-derived CDR1 and CDR2 are MDHEN and SYDVKM. After removal of 4 bases from V and 10 bases from J, the junction contained 7 bases not matched to a gene.

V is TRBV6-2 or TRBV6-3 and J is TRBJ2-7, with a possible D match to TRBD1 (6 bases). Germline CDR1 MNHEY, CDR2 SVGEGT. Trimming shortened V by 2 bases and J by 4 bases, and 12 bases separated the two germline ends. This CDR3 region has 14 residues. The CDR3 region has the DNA TGTGCCAGCAGTTACGATACAGGGCATTACGAGCAGTACTTC. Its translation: CASSYDTGHYEQYF.

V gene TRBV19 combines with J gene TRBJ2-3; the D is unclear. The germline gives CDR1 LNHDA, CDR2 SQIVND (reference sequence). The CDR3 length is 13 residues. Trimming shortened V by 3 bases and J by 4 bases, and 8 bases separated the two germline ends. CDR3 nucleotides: TGTGCCAGTAGTATTTCTGTTGCAGATACGCAGTATTTT. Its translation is CASSISVADTQYF.